These 19 T cell receptor beta chains were sequenced from one sample in a study of blood T cell repertoires in COVID-19. Profiled with immunoSEQ multiplex PCR; TCRdb holds only in-frame clones, not every one. The sample gives 450,000 to 600,000 clones, around 90% of which show up once; roughly 0.72% is in the top ten. Sample: PBMCs or T cells enriched from blood (not recorded which). The receptor source for this set is a woman aged 18 to 35 who had recovered from COVID-19.

This clone was recorded once. The V gene is TRBV19, the J gene TRBJ1-4, with D hard to call. The CDR3 is 13 amino acids. Trimming left V 0 bases short and J 16 bases short, with 15 bases between. Germline V gene sequence: CDR1 LNHDA, CDR2 SQIVND (reference sequence). The CDR3 here is CASSIDLGDNWFF. The CDR3 DNA sequence: TGTGCCAGTAGTATAGATCTGGGTGACAACTGGTTTTTT. Filled out from reference TRBV19 and TRBJ1-4, the complete variable domain reads DGGITQSPKYLFRKEGQNVTLSCEQNLNHDAMYWYRQDPGQGLRLIYYSQIVNDFQKGDIAEGYSVSREKKESFPLTVTSAQKNPTAFYLCASSIDLGDNWFFGSGTQLSVL.

This chain links TRBV4-2 with TRBJ2-7, with 9 bases identical to TRBD2. In germline, CDR1 is LGHNA, CDR2 YNFKEQ. This CDR3 is 15 amino acids long. The junction had 5 bases not matched to a gene; V was cut back by 3 bases and J by 2 bases. The DNA for the CDR3 is TGTGCCAGCAGCCATACCGGGACTAGCACCTACGAGCAGTACTTC. This sequence encodes CASSHTGTSTYEQYF.

This clone appeared a single time. The rearrangement uses TRBV7-9 and TRBJ1-1, with TRBD1 identical over 7 bases. The CDR3 length is 13 residues. The germline CDR1 and CDR2 sequences are SEHNR and FQNEAQ (reference sequence). After removal of 8 bases from V and 1 base from J, the junction contained 4 bases not matched to a gene. DNA of the CDR3: TGTGCCAGCCTGGGACAGCCGAACACTGAAGCTTTCTTT. It translates to CASLGQPNTEAFF. The entire variable domain, with the rest obtained from reference TRBV7-9 and TRBJ1-1, is as follows: DTGVSQNPRHKITKRGQNVTFRCDPISEHNRLYWYRQTLGQGPEFLTYFQNEAQLEKSRLLSDRFSAERPKGSFSTLEIQRTEQGDSAMYLCASLGQPNTEAFFGQGTRLTVV.

The DNA for the CDR3 is TGTGCCAGCAAAACGGGGATACTTGGAAACACCATATATTTT. This sequence encodes CASKTGILGNTIYF. The rearrangement links TRBV6-5 to TRBJ1-3; D is ambiguous. This CDR3 spans 14 amino acids. Germline values: CDR1 MNHEY, CDR2 SVGAGI. V lost 7 bases and J 3 bases, leaving 13 bases between the germline ends.

V and J are TRBV7-9 and TRBJ1-6; 9 bases agree with TRBD1. The CDR3 sequence is 16 residues long. Germline V gene sequence: CDR1 SEHNR, CDR2 FQNEAQ (reference sequence). V shed 5 bases, J shed 8 bases, and the junction held 10 bases outside the gene matches. CDR3 region: CASSQLGQGPYSPLHF. CDR3 in DNA: TGTGCCAGCAGCCAACTCGGACAGGGGCCTTATTCACCCCTCCACTTT. The full variable domain, its missing parts supplied by reference TRBV7-9 and TRBJ1-6, is DTGVSQNPRHKITKRGQNVTFRCDPISEHNRLYWYRQTLGQGPEFLTYFQNEAQLEKSRLLSDRFSAERPKGSFSTLEIQRTEQGDSAMYLCASSQLGQGPYSPLHFGNGTRLTVT.

V and J are TRBV5-1 and TRBJ2-3; 12 bases align to TRBD2. CDR3 length: 15 residues. Germline V gene sequence: CDR1 SGHRS, CDR2 YFSETQ. The V and J ends lost 3 bases and 1 base, in that order; junction bases with no gene match: 0. CDR3 sequence: CASSWTSGGTDTQYF. Here the CDR3 DNA reads TGCGCCAGCAGCTGGACTAGCGGGGGCACAGATACGCAGTATTTT.

The chain recombines TRBV5-1 with TRBJ2-1; TRBD1 aligns across 10 bases. Germline CDR1 is SGHRS and CDR2 is YFSETQ. This CDR3 is 14 amino acids long. With 5 bases clipped from V and 8 bases from J, the junction kept 7 bases outside the gene matches. The CDR3 DNA follows: TGCGCCAGCAGACCGGGACAGGGGATCGATGAGCAGTTCTTC. Protein product: CASRPGQGIDEQFF.

The chain carries TRBV27 and TRBJ1-2; D ambiguous. The CDR3 contains 14 residues. CDR1 MNHEY and CDR2 SMNVEV come from the germline V gene (reference sequence). The V gene lost 4 bases and the J gene lost 6 bases, with 15 bases spanning the gap. The CDR3 DNA is TGTGCCAGCAGTTCCTTAGCGGGTTATAATGGCTACACCTTC. Amino acid sequence: CASSSLAGYNGYTF.

The chain combines TRBV5-6 with TRBJ1-2, with 9 bases that match TRBD1. Trimming removed 4 bases from V and 2 bases from J; junction bases left unmatched: 6. Germline V CDR1 and CDR2: SGHDT, YYEEEE. The CDR3 runs to 15 residues. The CDR3 here is CASSHWDRANYGYTF. CDR3 in DNA: TGTGCCAGCAGCCATTGGGACAGGGCGAACTATGGCTACACCTTC. The complete variable domain, with remaining parts taken from reference TRBV5-6 and TRBJ1-2, reads DAGVTQSPTHLIKTRGQQVTLRCSPKSGHDTVSWYQQALGQGPQFIFQYYEEEERQRGNFPDRFSGHQFPNYSSELNVNALLLGDSALYLCASSHWDRANYGYTFGSGTRLTVV.

This clone was recorded once. The gene calls are TRBV28 and TRBJ2-7; a possible D gene is TRBD1 (6 bases). V was clipped by 3 bases and J by 0 bases, with 9 bases between them. The CDR3 spans 14 residues. From germline, CDR1 is MDHEN and CDR2 SYDVKM. CDR3 sequence: CASSLDRPSYEQYF. The DNA for the CDR3 is TGTGCCAGCAGTTTGGACAGACCCTCCTACGAGCAGTACTTC.

The genes are TRBV13 and TRBJ1-3, with 7 positions matching TRBD1. Germline trimming cut 4 bases from V and 4 bases from J; bases unmatched to any gene: 7. The V gene's germline CDR1 is PRHDT and CDR2 FYEKMQ (reference sequence). There are 15 residues in the CDR3. In DNA, the CDR3 is TGTGCCAGCAGCTCGAGACAGGGTTCGGGAAACACCATATATTTT. Residues: CASSSRQGSGNTIYF.

The chain recombines TRBV4-2 with TRBJ2-3; 10 positions match TRBD2. The V segment lost 3 bases and the J segment 5 bases; nucleotides outside the gene matches: 8. Per the germline V gene, CDR1 is LGHNA and CDR2 is YNFKEQ. The CDR3 has 16 amino acids. CDR3 DNA: TGTGCCAGCAGCCAGGGTGGACTAGCGGCAAGAGATACGCAGTATTTT. Translating gives CASSQGGLAARDTQYF.

For this clone: It is unclear where the CDR3 begins or ends on the DNA, so no DNA is shown, and the CDR3 is as TCRdb lists it. The chain links TRBV21-1 to TRBJ1-1; the D call TRBD1 from the table was never checked on the DNA. TRBV21-1 has pseudogene status. The CDR3 adds up to 15 amino acids, both ends counted. The CDR3 here is CASSPWGTGNTEAFF.

The chain carries TRBV24-1 and TRBJ2-1, with TRBD2 identical over 9 bases. Germline trimming cut 4 bases from V and 10 bases from J; bases unmatched to any gene: 13. In germline, CDR1 is KGHDR, CDR2 SFDVKD. This CDR3 has 16 amino acids. The CDR3 loop reads CATSDPGTSPSGEQFF. The CDR3, as DNA: TGTGCCACCAGTGACCCCGGGACTAGCCCCTCTGGGGAGCAGTTCTTC.

Concerning this clone: Other DNA sequences in this sample translate to the same CDR3. The rearrangement joins TRBV18 to TRBJ1-5; D unresolved. Trimming left V 2 bases short and J 4 bases short, with 6 bases between. The CDR3 is 13 amino acids. The germline V gene has CDR1 KGHSH and CDR2 LQKENI. CDR3 nucleotide sequence: TGTGCCAGCTCACCAGACAAGAATCAGCCCCAGCATTTT. Translating it yields CASSPDKNQPQHF.

V gene TRBV3-1 (or the pseudogene TRBV3-2) combines with J gene TRBJ1-2; 7 bases map to TRBD1. The CDR3 length is 12 residues. V shed 4 bases and J 8 bases; nucleotides not matched to a gene: 4. Germline V gives CDR1 LGHDT, CDR2 YNNKEL (reference sequence). The CDR3 reads CASSPRGVGYTF. Written as DNA, the CDR3 is TGTGCCAGCAGCCCCAGGGGGGTCGGCTACACCTTC.

A single count supports this clone. The chain carries TRBV4-1 and TRBJ2-1; weak D call: TRBD1 (6 bases). V was clipped by 1 base and J by 6 bases, with 13 bases between them. Looked up from germline, CDR1 is MGHRA and CDR2 is YSYEKL. The length of the CDR3 is 15 residues. In DNA form, the CDR3 reads TGCGCCAGCAGCCAAGTCGGGCAGGGGCGCAATGAGCAGTTCTTC. Protein: CASSQVGQGRNEQFF.

V usage is TRBV10-3 and J usage is TRBJ1-1, with 11 bases aligning to TRBD1. Germline V gene data show CDR1 as ENHRY and CDR2 as SYGVKD. V dropped 0 bases and J dropped 7; count of bases not matched to a gene: 10. The CDR3 extends over 17 amino acids. As DNA, the CDR3 is TGTGCCATCAGTGAGTCGAGGACAGGGGGCGCGGTTAATGAAGCTTTCTTT. Protein: CAISESRTGGAVNEAFF.

The chain employs TRBV2 and TRBJ2-7; no clear D gene. The CDR3 sequence is 13 residues long. Germline CDR1 is SNHLY and CDR2 is FYNNEI. Between the trimmed V and J ends, which lost 6 bases and 2 bases, there was a span of 11 bases. The CDR3: CASSRIQAYEQYF. The CDR3 region has the DNA TGTGCCAGCAGCCGGATCCAGGCCTACGAGCAGTACTTC.